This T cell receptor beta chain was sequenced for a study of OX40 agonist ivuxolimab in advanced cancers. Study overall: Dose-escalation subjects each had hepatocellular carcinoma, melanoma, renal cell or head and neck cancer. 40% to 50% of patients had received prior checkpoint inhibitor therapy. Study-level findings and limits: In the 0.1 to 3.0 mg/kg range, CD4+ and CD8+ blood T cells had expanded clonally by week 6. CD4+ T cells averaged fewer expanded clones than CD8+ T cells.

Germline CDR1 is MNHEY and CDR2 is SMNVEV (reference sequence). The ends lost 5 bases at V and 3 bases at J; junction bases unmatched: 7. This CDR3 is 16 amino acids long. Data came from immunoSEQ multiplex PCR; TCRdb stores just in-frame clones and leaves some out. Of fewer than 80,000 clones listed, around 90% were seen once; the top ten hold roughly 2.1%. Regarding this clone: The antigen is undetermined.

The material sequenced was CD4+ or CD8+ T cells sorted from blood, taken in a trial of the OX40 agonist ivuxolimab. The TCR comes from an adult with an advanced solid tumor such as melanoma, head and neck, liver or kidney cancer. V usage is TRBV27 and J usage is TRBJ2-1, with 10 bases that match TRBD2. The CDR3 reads CASSTRLAGNYNEQFF. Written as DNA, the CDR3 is TGTGCCAGCAGTACGCGACTAGCGGGTAACTACAATGAGCAGTTCTTC.